This TCR beta chain was profiled in a study of T-cell memory formation after mild COVID-19. The CDR3 totals 16 residues. Germline CDR1 and CDR2: SGHRS and YFSETQ. V was pared by 3 bases and J by 2 bases, with 4 bases of the junction left unmatched. Via MiXCR, TCRdb re-called the 5' RACE reads, giving one row per CDR3 protein. The sample yields roughly 410,000 distinct CDR3 sequences, approximately 25% seen once. The sample consisted of PBMCs or a T cell subset sorted from them (not recorded which). The gene calls are TRBV5-1 and TRBJ2-5; TRBD2 matches 13 bases. This TCR derives from an adult woman who had mild COVID-19 (a few samples of this study predate the infection). Cell type and time point are not known. CDR3 nucleotide sequence: TGCGCCAGCAGCTGGGGACTAGCGGGACAACAAGAGACCCAGTACTTC. This sequence encodes CASSWGLAGQQETQYF.